One and the same sample provided the 14 T cell receptor beta chains below, sequenced in a study of cytomegalovirus exposure and HLA in healthy donors. The PCR had 60 Vbeta and 13 Jbeta primers. The table came from immunoSEQ multiplex PCR; TCRdb's copy has only in-frame clones and leaves some out. Among 150,000 to 200,000 clones listed, roughly 79% were seen once. The source material was PBMCs. The receptors originated from a woman aged 40 to 50 in good health and CMV-seropositive.

The chain has TRBV28 and TRBJ1-2, with 12 bases that match TRBD1. Germline CDR1 is MDHEN and CDR2 is SYDVKM. CDR3 length: 18 amino acids. Unmatched junction bases numbered 12, after V lost 5 bases and J lost 2 bases. Here the CDR3 reads CASSPPSGQGAGNYGYTF. CDR3 DNA sequence: TGTGCCAGCAGTCCACCTTCGGGACAGGGGGCTGGAAACTATGGCTACACCTTC.

This sequence joins TRBV28 and TRBJ2-1; TRBD2 aligns across 12 bases. Germline-derived CDR1 and CDR2 are MDHEN and SYDVKM. J lost 8 bases, V lost 5 bases, and 13 bases had no gene match. The CDR3 is made up of 17 amino acids. The CDR3 DNA reads as TGTGCCAGCAGTCCTCTATGGACTAGCGGGATTACGCATGAGCAGTTCTTC. Its protein product is CASSPLWTSGITHEQFF.

The chain couples TRBV12-5 to TRBJ1-1; TRBD1 is a possible D gene (5 bases). V dropped 1 base and J dropped 4 bases, with 22 bases sitting between them. There are 18 residues in the CDR3. Germline V gene data show CDR1 as LGHNT and CDR2 as FRNRAP. This CDR3 reads CASGLGQGGLTRGTEAFF. The CDR3 DNA follows: TGTGCTAGTGGTTTGGGCCAGGGAGGGCTTACCCGAGGCACTGAAGCTTTCTTT.

The CDR3 is CASSLPTGDQETQYF. CDR3 DNA sequence: TGCGCCAGCAGCTTGCCGACGGGGGACCAAGAGACCCAGTACTTC. The chain recombines TRBV5-1 with TRBJ2-5, with a weak D call TRBD2 (6 bases). The ends were cut back, 1 base at V and 0 bases at J, with 10 bases in the middle. Germline V gene data show CDR1 as SGHRS and CDR2 as YFSETQ. The CDR3 sequence is 15 residues long.

The chain combines TRBV6-1 with TRBJ1-5, with D possibly being TRBD1 (5 bases). The germline gives CDR1 MNHNS, CDR2 SASEGT. With 5 bases removed from V and 2 bases from J, the gap between germline ends came to 13 bases. The CDR3 has 15 residues. CDR3: CASSPRVGGNQPQHF. The CDR3, as DNA: TGTGCCAGCAGTCCCAGGGTGGGTGGCAATCAGCCCCAGCATTTT.

The V call is TRBV11-2, the J call TRBJ2-7; D is possibly TRBD2 (6 bases). Germline V lookup: CDR1 SGHAT, CDR2 FQNNGV. Trimming took off 8 bases at V and 3 bases at J, with 17 bases between the two ends. The CDR3 consists of 14 residues. This CDR3 is CASARGGTNYEQYF. The CDR3 region has the DNA TGTGCCAGCGCACGAGGAGGGACCAACTACGAGCAGTACTTC. Based on the CDR3 plus reference TRBV11-2 and TRBJ2-7, the full variable domain is EAGVAQSPRYKIIEKRQSVAFWCNPISGHATLYWYQQILGQGPKLLIQFQNNGVVDDSQLPKDRFSAERLKGVDSTLKIQPAKLEDSAVYLCASARGGTNYEQYFGPGTRLTVT.

The chain combines TRBV7-8 with TRBJ2-2, with a weak D call TRBD1 (6 bases). The germline V gene has CDR1 SGHVS and CDR2 FQNEAQ. V was pared by 0 bases and J by 1 base, with 12 bases between. This CDR3 contains 17 residues. CDR3 region: CASSLAIQGGNTGELFF. In DNA form, the CDR3 reads TGTGCCAGCAGCTTAGCCATACAGGGTGGGAACACCGGGGAGCTGTTTTTT.

The chain couples TRBV14 to TRBJ2-1; a possible D gene is TRBD1 (5 bases). CDR3 length: 14 residues. Germline CDR1 reads SGHDN; CDR2 reads FVKESK. Deletions cut 1 base from V and 7 bases from J, with 11 bases between. The CDR3 protein is CASSQAREMNEQFF. CDR3 nucleotides: TGTGCCAGCAGCCAAGCCAGGGAAATGAATGAGCAGTTCTTC.

The genes are TRBV11-3 and TRBJ2-2, with 11 bases that match TRBD2. This CDR3 is built from 17 residues. The germline V gene encodes CDR1 SGHNT and CDR2 YENEEA. V trimming: 5 bases; J trimming: 3 bases; junction bases outside the gene matches: 8. The CDR3 sequence is CASSPGGTSGYTGELFF. Written as DNA, the CDR3 is TGTGCCAGCAGCCCTGGTGGGACTAGCGGTTACACCGGGGAGCTGTTTTTT.

This clone was detected once. The V gene is TRBV29-1, the J gene TRBJ2-5, with D perhaps matching TRBD2 (5 bases). Trimming stripped 1 base from V and 11 bases from J, with 11 bases between. This CDR3 has 11 residues. CDR1 and CDR2 from the germline V gene are SQVTM and ANQGSEA. In DNA form, the CDR3 reads TGCAGCGTTGAAGCGGCCGGGGAGCAGTACTTC. Amino acid sequence: CSVEAAGEQYF.

The V gene is TRBV18, the J gene TRBJ1-3; a possible D gene is TRBD1 (6 bases). The CDR3 extends over 16 amino acids. The germline CDR1 and CDR2 sequences are KGHSH and LQKENI. V dropped 5 bases and J dropped 1 base, with 15 bases sitting between them. In DNA, the CDR3 is TGTGCCAGCTCATTGACACAGGGAACGTCTGGAAACACCATATATTTT. Its protein product is CASSLTQGTSGNTIYF.

The J gene is TRBJ2-5, the V gene TRBV5-1, with D possibly matching TRBD2 (5 bases). V lost 3 bases and J 6 bases, leaving 18 bases between the germline ends. Germline V CDR1 and CDR2: SGHRS, YFSETQ. The CDR3 extends over 15 amino acids. CDR3 region: CASSYAEAVSKTQYF. Written as DNA, the CDR3 is TGCGCCAGCAGCTACGCGGAGGCAGTGAGTAAGACCCAGTACTTC.

For the CDR3, the DNA is TGTGCCTGGAGTGTACAGAAGAGCTCTGGAAACACCATATATTTT. Translated: CAWSVQKSSGNTIYF. The genes are TRBV30 and TRBJ1-3; D is undetermined. Between the trimmed V and J ends, which lost 0 bases and 0 bases, there was a span of 9 bases. The germline CDR1 and CDR2 sequences are GTSNPN and SVGIG (reference sequence). The CDR3 sequence is 15 residues long.

The chain couples TRBV5-6 to TRBJ1-2, with TRBD1 matching over 7 bases. CDR3 length: 14 amino acids. The ends lost 3 bases at V and 1 base at J; junction bases unmatched: 3. Per germline, CDR1 SGHDT and CDR2 YYEEEE. CDR3 loop: CASSSTGYNYGYTF. The DNA for the CDR3 is TGTGCCAGCAGCTCGACAGGGTATAACTATGGCTACACCTTC.